This T cell receptor beta chain was observed in a study of tissue T cells after allogeneic stem cell transplantation. Whole-study results and caveats: Blood and spleen captured only part of the tissue TCR repertoire. TCR repertoires tracked anatomic similarity, regardless of disease or transplant status.

CDR3 sequences, V/J genes, frequencies and template counts came from survey-depth TCRbeta sequencing. Only in-frame clones appear in the TCRdb table, and some are missing; sequencing was by immunoSEQ multiplex PCR. The sample has approximately 6,600 clones; about 47% are singletons. Of note for this clone: Its target is not known. The genes and germline here are from mouse. The CDR3 goes on 1 residue after the read ends, and that part is filled in from the germline J gene.

CDR3 size: 14 residues. The germline V gene has CDR1 KGHPV and CDR2 FQNQEV (reference sequence). The V gene end was trimmed by 4 bases and the J gene end by 4 bases; junction bases not matched to a gene: 3. Sample time point: mouse harvest day 7 after allogeneic transplant. Each mouse received 10^7 T-cell-depleted marrow cells plus 10^6 splenic CD5+ T cells by tail vein. This mouse GVHD model was MHC-mismatched B6 to BALB/c, profiled day 7 or 14. This chain links TRBV26 with TRBJ2-7; 11 bases fit TRBD2. This TCR was sampled from a female BALB/c mouse given C57BL/6 T cells with graft-versus-host disease after an allogeneic hematopoietic cell transplant. The sample was lymph node tissue. CDR3 sequence: CASSPGLGGYEQYF. Partial CDR3 DNA: TGTGCCAGCAGTCCCGGACTGGGGGGTTATGAACAGTAC.